Listed here are 31 T cell receptor beta chains from one sample, sequenced in a study of CD8 T cells in ankylosing spondylitis. Broader study findings: In ankylosing spondylitis blood, a motif of seven to nine highly homologous TCR beta variants appeared characteristic.

These receptors are not linked to any known antigen. One entry per CDR3 protein results from TCRdb running MiXCR on the 5' RACE reads. The sample carries roughly 350,000 distinct CDR3 sequences, 8% recorded once. Material for sequencing was blood, either unsorted or a sorted T cell fraction (not recorded which). The receptors were gathered from a male donor with ankylosing spondylitis.

The sample holds a few counts of this clonotype. The rearrangement links TRBV27 to TRBJ2-1; D ambiguous. Germline assignment: CDR1 MNHEY and CDR2 SMNVEV (reference sequence). The V end lost 8 bases, the J end lost 9 bases, and 11 bases lay between the germline ends. The CDR3 runs 11 residues. The CDR3, as DNA: TGTGCCAGCCAAGGGCCTACTGAGCAGTTCTTC. Encoded protein: CASQGPTEQFF.

Many counts were recorded for this clonotype. This rearrangement joins TRBV11-2 to TRBJ2-1; the D gene is possibly TRBD1 (5 bases). The CDR3 loop spans 17 amino acids. V dropped 2 bases and J dropped 4 bases, with 18 bases sitting between them. The germline V gene encodes CDR1 SGHAT and CDR2 FQNNGV. CDR3 amino acids: CASSLLSQGFRYNEQFF. CDR3 coding DNA: TGTGCCAGCAGCTTATTGAGTCAGGGTTTTAGGTACAATGAGCAGTTCTTC.

The chain carries TRBV20-1 and TRBJ2-3, with D maybe TRBD2 (5 bases). The CDR3 extends over 14 amino acids. Germline V gene sequence: CDR1 DFQATT, CDR2 SNEGSKA (reference sequence). V lost 1 base, J lost 2 bases, and 10 bases lay in between. This CDR3 reads CSARVGGPTDTQYF. The DNA of the CDR3 is TGCAGTGCTAGAGTAGGAGGACCCACAGATACGCAGTATTTT.

The gene calls are TRBV5-6 and TRBJ2-6; D unclear. CDR1 SGHDT and CDR2 YYEEEE come from the germline V gene. This CDR3 region has 13 residues. Trimming pared 6 bases from V and 1 base from J, leaving 5 bases between. The CDR3 reads CASISSGANVLTF. The CDR3 DNA sequence: TGTGCCAGCATCTCATCTGGGGCCAACGTCCTGACTTTC.

This chain links TRBV6-6 with TRBJ2-5; D not certain. Trimming took 2 bases from V and 3 from J, leaving 4 bases between them. Per the germline V gene, CDR1 is MNHNY and CDR2 is SVGAGI (reference sequence). The CDR3 has 12 residues. The CDR3 here is CASSYAEETQYF. As DNA, the CDR3 is TGTGCCAGCAGTTACGCTGAAGAGACCCAGTACTTC.

The rearrangement joins TRBV12-3 or TRBV12-4 to TRBJ2-7; D possibly corresponds to TRBD2 (6 bases). The CDR3 runs 15 residues. V was clipped by 6 bases and J by 2 bases, with 17 bases between them. The CDR3 region has the DNA TGTGCCAGCAGCCGCGGAGGGCCCCGGCCCTACGAGCAGTACTTC. Translation: CASSRGGPRPYEQYF.

CDR3 nucleotide sequence: TGTGCCAGCAGCCCTGAGTCGGGAGTTCTGTACTTC. Its protein is CASSPESGVLYF. The V call is TRBV7-6, the J call TRBJ2-7; the D gene is possibly TRBD2 (6 bases). V was trimmed by 5 bases and J by 12 bases, leaving 17 bases between them. The CDR3 covers 12 residues. CDR1 and CDR2 from the germline V gene are SGHVS and FNYEAQ. Full variable domain (outside the CDR3, taken from reference TRBV7-6 and TRBJ2-7): GAGVSQSPRYKVTKRGQDVALRCDPISGHVSLYWYRQALGQGPEFLTYFNYEAQQDKSGLPNDRFSAERPEGSISTLTIQRTEQRDSAMYRCASSPESGVLYFGPGTRLTVT.

This clonotype has a handful of counts. J is TRBJ2-1 and V is TRBV28; a weak D match, TRBD2 (6 bases). The CDR3 spans 12 residues. With 6 bases removed from V and 7 bases from J, the gap between germline ends came to 10 bases. The germline gives CDR1 MDHEN, CDR2 SYDVKM. CDR3 region: CASSSGTNEQFF. Written as DNA, the CDR3 is TGTGCCAGCAGCTCCGGGACTAATGAGCAGTTCTTC. Together with reference TRBV28 and TRBJ2-1, the CDR3 gives the full variable domain: DVKVTQSSRYLVKRTGEKVFLECVQDMDHENMFWYRQDPGLGLRLIYFSYDVKMKEKGDIPEGYSVSREKKERFSLILESASTNQTSMYLCASSSGTNEQFFGPGTRLTVL.

V and J are TRBV12-3 or TRBV12-4 and TRBJ2-1; TRBD1 or TRBD2 may be the D gene (5 bases each). V lost 3 bases, J lost 10 bases, and 13 bases lay in between. The CDR3 is made up of 13 amino acids. The DNA of the CDR3 is TGTGCCAGCAGTTTGGGACCCGGTCGGGAGCAGTTCTTC. Translating it yields CASSLGPGREQFF.

This clonotype was counted only a few times. The chain carries TRBV5-1 and TRBJ2-7, with a possible D match to TRBD2 (6 bases). Germline V gives CDR1 SGHRS, CDR2 YFSETQ. Trimming shortened V by 6 bases and J by 7 bases, and 20 bases separated the two germline ends. This CDR3 is built from 14 residues. The CDR3, as DNA: TGCGCCAGCAAGCCTGGAGGGAATCGATATGAGCAGTACTTC. It codes for CASKPGGNRYEQYF.

This clonotype was seen more than once but under ten times. The chain recombines TRBV27 with TRBJ2-1; 8 bases line up with TRBD2. The CDR3 totals 15 residues. V was pared by 3 bases and J by 0 bases, with 1 base of the junction left unmatched. Germline values: CDR1 MNHEY, CDR2 SMNVEV (reference sequence). CDR3: CASSFRGGSYNEQFF. DNA of the CDR3: TGTGCCAGCAGTTTCCGGGGGGGCTCCTACAATGAGCAGTTCTTC.

The CDR3 loop is CASSVTGLHQETQYF. CDR3 nucleotide sequence: TGTGCCAGCAGCGTAACGGGACTCCATCAAGAGACCCAGTACTTC. V gene TRBV9 combines with J gene TRBJ2-5; D might be TRBD2 (6 bases). The V gene's germline CDR1 is SGDLS and CDR2 YYNGEE. The CDR3 totals 15 residues. The V and J ends lost 1 base and 2 bases respectively, with 12 bases between them. Based on the CDR3 plus reference TRBV9 and TRBJ2-5, the full variable domain is DSGVTQTPKHLITATGQRVTLRCSPRSGDLSVYWYQQSLDQGLQFLIQYYNGEERAKGNILERFSAQQFPDLHSELNLSSLELGDSALYFCASSVTGLHQETQYFGPGTRLLVL.

This clonotype appeared a few times. DNA for the CDR3: TGTGCCACCAGTGATTTGCCTGGCGGGAGCCTGGATGAGCAGTTCTTC. Its translation is CATSDLPGGSLDEQFF. This rearrangement joins TRBV24-1 to TRBJ2-1; 7 bases match TRBD2. The CDR3 contains 16 residues. V lost 0 bases to trimming and J lost 8 bases; unmatched junction nucleotides: 9. CDR1 and CDR2 (germline): KGHDR, SFDVKD.

J is TRBJ2-1 and V is TRBV25-1; 12 positions match TRBD2. The trim removed 2 bases at V and 10 bases at J, leaving 18 bases unmatched. The germline gives CDR1 MGHDK, CDR2 SYGVNS. The CDR3 runs 19 residues. In DNA, the CDR3 is TGTGCCAGCAGTGAAATTTGGGAGAGGACTAGCGGGAAAGTCGGGGAGCAGTTCTTC. As protein: CASSEIWERTSGKVGEQFF.

V usage is TRBV2 and J usage is TRBJ1-2; D not resolved. Germline CDR1 and CDR2: SNHLY and FYNNEI. The CDR3 is made up of 13 amino acids. Trimming removed 1 base at V and 4 bases at J, with 7 bases between. The CDR3 spells CASSEDWGYGYTF. CDR3 DNA: TGTGCCAGCAGTGAAGACTGGGGCTATGGCTACACCTTC.

This clonotype was seen many times. The V and J genes are TRBV28 and TRBJ1-5, with TRBD1 as a possible D gene (6 bases). The germline V and J ends were trimmed by 2 bases and 2 bases, with 13 bases remaining between them. Germline V lookup: CDR1 MDHEN, CDR2 SYDVKM. There are 16 residues in the CDR3. This CDR3 is CASSLRDILGNQPQHF. The DNA of the CDR3 is TGTGCCAGCAGTTTACGGGACATATTGGGCAATCAGCCCCAGCATTTT.

This chain links TRBV7-3 with TRBJ2-1; a possible D gene is TRBD1 (5 bases). Trimming pared 5 bases from V and 4 bases from J, leaving 12 bases between. The CDR3 spans 14 residues. CDR1 is SGHTA and CDR2 is FQGTGA in the germline V gene. CDR3 nucleotides: TGTGCCAGCAGCCTCTCGACAGCGTACAATGAGCAGTTCTTC. Translated: CASSLSTAYNEQFF. Combining the CDR3 with reference TRBV7-3 and TRBJ2-1 gives the whole variable domain GAGVSQTPSNKVTEKGKYVELRCDPISGHTALYWYRQSLGQGPEFLIYFQGTGAADDSGLPNDRFFAVRPEGSVSTLKIQRTERGDSAVYLCASSLSTAYNEQFFGPGTRLTVL.

This clonotype occurred many times. V gene TRBV29-1 combines with J gene TRBJ2-7; D gene uncertain. The CDR3 is 16 amino acids. CDR1 SQVTM and CDR2 ANQGSEA come from the germline V gene. Trimming removed 3 bases from V and 0 bases from J, with 18 bases in between. For the CDR3, the DNA is TGCAGCGTTGAGGCCCCCTTAGGTCTGAGCTCCTACGAGCAGTACTTC. It is translated as CSVEAPLGLSSYEQYF.

In this sample, this clonotype turned up many times. This rearrangement joins TRBV7-9 to TRBJ2-3, with 8 bases identical to TRBD2. The CDR3 loop spans 14 amino acids. V dropped 5 bases and J dropped 6; count of bases not matched to a gene: 7. Germline values: CDR1 SEHNR, CDR2 FQNEAQ (reference sequence). The CDR3, as DNA: TGTGCCAGCAGCAAAGCGGGAGCAGGGGATACGCAGTATTTT. Its protein is CASSKAGAGDTQYF.

This clonotype was counted a few times. The chain uses TRBV5-1 and TRBJ1-4; 8 nucleotides match TRBD1. V gave up 4 bases and J gave up 0 bases; unmatched junction bases: 5. CDR1 is SGHRS, CDR2 YFSETQ, per germline. The CDR3 runs to 16 residues. The DNA of the CDR3 is TGCGCCAGCAGCCCGACAGGGGATGCAACTAATGAAAAACTGTTTTTT. It specifies CASSPTGDATNEKLFF.

The rearrangement uses TRBV11-2 and TRBJ2-1, with 13 bases aligning to TRBD2. The CDR3 sequence is 19 residues long. The junction had 16 bases not matched to a gene; V was cut back by 5 bases and J by 6 bases. Germline V gene lookup returns CDR1 SGHAT and CDR2 FQNNGV. The CDR3 coding sequence is TGTGCCAGCAGCATGAAAAGGGACGGACTAGCGGGAGCCCCCAATGAGCAGTTCTTC. This encodes CASSMKRDGLAGAPNEQFF.

This clonotype has just a few counts. The gene calls are TRBV12-3 or TRBV12-4 and TRBJ1-5, with D tentatively TRBD1 (6 bases). Trimming removed 5 bases from V and 7 bases from J, with 18 bases in between. The CDR3 is made up of 15 amino acids. The DNA for the CDR3 is TGTGCCAGCAGTCCACAGGGATTCGGTATCCAGCCCCAGCATTTT. Translation gives CASSPQGFGIQPQHF.

This clonotype was observed many times. The chain has TRBV7-2 and TRBJ2-3, with TRBD2 matching 11 bases. The V gene end was trimmed by 6 bases and the J gene end by 0 bases; junction bases not matched to a gene: 5. The CDR3 is made up of 16 amino acids. Germline V gene data show CDR1 as SGHTA and CDR2 as FQGNSA. The chain's CDR3 is CASRTGTSGSTDTQYF. DNA for the CDR3: TGTGCCAGCAGGACCGGGACTAGCGGAAGCACAGATACGCAGTATTTT. Supplemented by reference TRBV7-2 and TRBJ2-3, the full variable domain reads GAGVSQSPSNKVTEKGKDVELRCDPISGHTALYWYRQSLGQGLEFLIYFQGNSAPDKSGLPSDRFSAERTGGSVSTLTIQRTQQEDSAVYLCASRTGTSGSTDTQYFGPGTRLTVL.

The sample holds many counts of this clonotype. The chain joins TRBV7-9 to TRBJ2-7; 7 bases match TRBD1. The CDR3 loop spans 15 amino acids. V was pared by 4 bases and J by 7 bases, with 13 bases of the junction left unmatched. Germline V gene lookup returns CDR1 SEHNR and CDR2 FQNEAQ (reference sequence). CDR3 sequence reads: CASSSTGATNGEQYF. The CDR3, as DNA: TGTGCCAGCAGCTCCACAGGGGCCACCAATGGGGAGCAGTACTTC.

This clonotype was detected ten times or more. The CDR3 bases are TGTGCCAGCTCACCGCAGGGCGGCTATGGCTACACCTTC. Translating it yields CASSPQGGYGYTF. V gene TRBV18 combines with J gene TRBJ1-2, with D perhaps TRBD1 (5 bases). Trimming cost V 3 bases and J 4 bases, with 9 bases left between them. Germline loops: CDR1 KGHSH, CDR2 LQKENI. The CDR3 length is 13 residues. The whole variable domain, filled in from reference TRBV18 and TRBJ1-2, reads NAGVMQNPRHLVRRRGQEARLRCSPMKGHSHVYWYRQLPEEGLKFMVYLQKENIIDESGMPKERFSAEFPKEGPSILRIQQVVRGDSAAYFCASSPQGGYGYTFGSGTRLTVV.

This clonotype was seen more than once but under ten times. The V and J genes are TRBV10-3 and TRBJ2-1; perhaps D is TRBD1 or TRBD2 (6 bases each). Germline V CDR1 and CDR2: ENHRY, SYGVKD. This CDR3 region has 17 residues. V was pared by 4 bases and J by 7 bases, with 23 bases between. The CDR3 coding sequence is TGTGCCATCAGTGGACGGGGTCGTCTGGTAGGGGGGAATGAGCAGTTCTTC. This encodes CAISGRGRLVGGNEQFF.

This chain links TRBV4-3 with TRBJ1-1, with D unclear. The germline V gene encodes CDR1 LGHNA and CDR2 YSLEER. V was shortened by 1 base and J by 2 bases, with 8 bases between the two germline ends. This CDR3 has 14 amino acids. CDR3 sequence reads: CASSQGKINTEAFF. The CDR3, as DNA: TGCGCCAGCAGCCAAGGCAAGATTAACACTGAAGCTTTCTTT.

This clonotype was counted between two and nine times. The genes are TRBV5-5 and TRBJ2-2; the D is unclear. The V gene's germline CDR1 is SGHKS and CDR2 YYEKEE (reference sequence). The germline V and J ends were trimmed by 1 base and 7 bases, with 11 bases remaining between them. The CDR3 totals 14 residues. The CDR3 sequence: CASSLLFWDGELFF. For the CDR3, the DNA is TGTGCCAGCAGCTTGCTCTTTTGGGACGGGGAGCTGTTTTTT.

This clonotype was seen a few times. This sequence joins TRBV7-9 and TRBJ2-7; no clear D. The CDR3 loop spans 14 amino acids. Trimming removed 2 bases at V and 5 bases at J, with 13 bases between. Germline V gene sequence: CDR1 SEHNR, CDR2 FQNEAQ (reference sequence). The CDR3 DNA reads as TGTGCCAGCAGCTTACGGCAGGTCCCTCACGAGCAGTACTTC. Protein: CASSLRQVPHEQYF.

This clonotype occurred a few times. The genes are TRBV4-2 and TRBJ2-1, with a weak D call TRBD2 (5 bases). V dropped 0 bases and J dropped 15 bases, with 15 bases sitting between them. Germline V gene sequence: CDR1 LGHNA, CDR2 YNFKEQ. The CDR3 contains 13 residues. The CDR3 bases are TGTGCCAGCAGCCAAGATACGCTAGCCCCGTGGTTCTTC. Residues: CASSQDTLAPWFF.

This clonotype has more than one count but fewer than ten. This chain joins TRBV7-3 and TRBJ2-1; D might be TRBD1 or TRBD2, each matching 5 bases. This CDR3 contains 18 residues. V was pared by 5 bases and J by 7 bases, with 27 bases between. Germline values: CDR1 SGHTA, CDR2 FQGTGA. This CDR3 is CASSRSRLRDGGGNEQFF. The DNA of the CDR3 is TGTGCCAGCAGCCGATCGCGACTCCGGGACGGAGGCGGGAATGAGCAGTTCTTC.